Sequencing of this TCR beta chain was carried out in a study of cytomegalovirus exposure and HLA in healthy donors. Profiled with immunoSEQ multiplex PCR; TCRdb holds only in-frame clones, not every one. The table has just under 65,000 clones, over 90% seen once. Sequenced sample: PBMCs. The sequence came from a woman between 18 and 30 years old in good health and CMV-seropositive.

Here the CDR3 DNA reads TGTGCCAGCAGCTCCTACAGGGGTTTCACCTACGAGCAGTACTTC. Amino acid sequence: CASSSYRGFTYEQYF. This chain links TRBV11-2 with TRBJ2-7; 7 nucleotides align to TRBD1. V shed 4 bases and J 2 bases; nucleotides not matched to a gene: 8. The CDR3 consists of 15 residues. Germline V lookup: CDR1 SGHAT, CDR2 FQNNGV.